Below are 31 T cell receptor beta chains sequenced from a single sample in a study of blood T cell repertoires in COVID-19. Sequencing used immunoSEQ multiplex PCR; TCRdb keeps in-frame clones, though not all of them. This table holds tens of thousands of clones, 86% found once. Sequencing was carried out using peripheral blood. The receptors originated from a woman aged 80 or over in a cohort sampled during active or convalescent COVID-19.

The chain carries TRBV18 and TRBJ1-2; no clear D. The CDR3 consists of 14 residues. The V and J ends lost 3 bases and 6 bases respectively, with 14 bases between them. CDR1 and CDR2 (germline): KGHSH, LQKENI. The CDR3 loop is CASSPSTLGDGYTF. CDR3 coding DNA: TGTGCCAGCTCACCTTCAACCCTCGGGGATGGCTACACCTTC. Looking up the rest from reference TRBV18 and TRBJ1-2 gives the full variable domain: NAGVMQNPRHLVRRRGQEARLRCSPMKGHSHVYWYRQLPEEGLKFMVYLQKENIIDESGMPKERFSAEFPKEGPSILRIQQVVRGDSAAYFCASSPSTLGDGYTFGSGTRLTVV.

CDR3 nucleotide sequence: TGTGCCAGCAGCGGGGCCGCTCGGTCTACGGTCGGGGAGCTGTTTTTT. It is translated as CASSGAARSTVGELFF. The chain uses TRBV7-3 and TRBJ2-2; the D gene is possibly TRBD1 (5 bases). This CDR3 region has 16 residues. V was trimmed by 5 bases and J by 7 bases, leaving 20 bases between them. Germline V gives CDR1 SGHTA, CDR2 FQGTGA.

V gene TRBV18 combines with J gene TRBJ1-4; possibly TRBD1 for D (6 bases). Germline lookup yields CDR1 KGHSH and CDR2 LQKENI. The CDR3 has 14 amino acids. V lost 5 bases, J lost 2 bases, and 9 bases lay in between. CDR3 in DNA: TGTGCCAGCTCATCCCAGGGGACTAATGAAAAACTGTTTTTT. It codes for CASSSQGTNEKLFF.

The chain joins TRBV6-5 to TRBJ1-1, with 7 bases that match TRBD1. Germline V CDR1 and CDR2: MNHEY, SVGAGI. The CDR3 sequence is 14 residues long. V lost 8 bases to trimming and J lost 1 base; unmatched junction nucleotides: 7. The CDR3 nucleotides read TGTGCCAGCGATAGCCGGGACAGGAACACTGAAGCTTTCTTT. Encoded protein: CASDSRDRNTEAFF.

The CDR3 sequence: CSVSRATGELFF. CDR3 DNA: TGCAGCGTTTCCAGGGCCACCGGGGAGCTGTTTTTT. This sequence joins TRBV29-1 and TRBJ2-2; maybe TRBD1 (5 bases). CDR3 length: 12 amino acids. Trimming took 5 bases from V and 4 from J, leaving 8 bases between them. The germline V gene encodes CDR1 SQVTM and CDR2 ANQGSEA.

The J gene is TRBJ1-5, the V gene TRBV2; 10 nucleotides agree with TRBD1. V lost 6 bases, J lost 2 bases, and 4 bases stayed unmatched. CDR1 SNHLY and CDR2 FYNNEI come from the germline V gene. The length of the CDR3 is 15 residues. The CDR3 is CASRTGGTGNQPQHF. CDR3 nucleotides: TGTGCCAGCAGGACAGGGGGCACGGGCAATCAGCCCCAGCATTTT.

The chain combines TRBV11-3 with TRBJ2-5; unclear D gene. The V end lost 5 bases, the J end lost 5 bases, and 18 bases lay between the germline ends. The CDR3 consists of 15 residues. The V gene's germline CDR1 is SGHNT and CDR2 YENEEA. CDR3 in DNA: TGTGCCAGCAGCCCAGGTTCGGCCCCGCGTGAGACCCAGTACTTC. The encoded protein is CASSPGSAPRETQYF.

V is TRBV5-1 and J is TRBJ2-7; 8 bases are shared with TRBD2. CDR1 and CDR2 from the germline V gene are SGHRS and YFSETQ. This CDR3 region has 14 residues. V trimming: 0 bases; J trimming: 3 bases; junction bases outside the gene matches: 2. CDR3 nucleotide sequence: TGCGCCAGCAGCTTGGAGGCGGGAGGCTACGAGCAGTACTTC. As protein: CASSLEAGGYEQYF.

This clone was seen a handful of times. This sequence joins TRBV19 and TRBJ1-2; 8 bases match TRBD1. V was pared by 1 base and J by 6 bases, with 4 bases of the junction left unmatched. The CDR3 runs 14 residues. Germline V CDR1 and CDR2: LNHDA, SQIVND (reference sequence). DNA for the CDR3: TGTGCCAGTAGTATAGCAGGGGGCACGCATGGCTACACCTTC. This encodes CASSIAGGTHGYTF. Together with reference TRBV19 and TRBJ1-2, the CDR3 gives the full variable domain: DGGITQSPKYLFRKEGQNVTLSCEQNLNHDAMYWYRQDPGQGLRLIYYSQIVNDFQKGDIAEGYSVSREKKESFPLTVTSAQKNPTAFYLCASSIAGGTHGYTFGSGTRLTVV.

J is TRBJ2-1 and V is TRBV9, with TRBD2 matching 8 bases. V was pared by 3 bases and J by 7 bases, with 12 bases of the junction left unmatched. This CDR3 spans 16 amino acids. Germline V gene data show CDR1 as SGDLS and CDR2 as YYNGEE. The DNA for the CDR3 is TGTGCCAGCAGCGGGACCGGGACTAGAGCGGGGAATGAGCAGTTCTTC. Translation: CASSGTGTRAGNEQFF.

The CDR3 nucleotides are TGTGCCAGCAGTTCCCCCGGGACTAGGGTCTGGCAGGAGCAGTTCTTC. It codes for CASSSPGTRVWQEQFF. The rearrangement joins TRBV27 to TRBJ2-1; 8 bases are a match to TRBD2. CDR3 size: 16 residues. Per germline, CDR1 MNHEY and CDR2 SMNVEV (reference sequence). With 4 bases clipped from V and 10 bases from J, the junction kept 15 bases outside the gene matches.

In nucleotides, the CDR3 is TGTGCCAGCAGCTCCCTCTCTGGAAACACCATATATTTT. It encodes CASSSLSGNTIYF. This chain joins TRBV7-9 and TRBJ1-3; D uncertain. Deletions cut 4 bases from V and 0 bases from J, with 4 bases between. Germline V CDR1 and CDR2: SEHNR, FQNEAQ (reference sequence). CDR3 length equals 13 residues.

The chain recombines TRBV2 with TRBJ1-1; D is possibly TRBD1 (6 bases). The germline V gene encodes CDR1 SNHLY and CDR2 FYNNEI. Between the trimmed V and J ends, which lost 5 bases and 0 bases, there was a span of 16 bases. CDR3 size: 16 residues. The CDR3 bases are TGTGCCAGCAGTCGCCGCGACCAGGGGATGAACACTGAAGCTTTCTTT. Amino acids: CASSRRDQGMNTEAFF.

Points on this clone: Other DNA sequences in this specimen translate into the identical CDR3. The CDR3 is CASSQEDRGGNQPQHF. In DNA, the CDR3 is TGCGCCAGCAGCCAAGAGGACAGGGGTGGCAATCAGCCCCAGCATTTT. The chain is built from TRBV4-1 and TRBJ1-5; 9 nucleotides line up with TRBD1. Germline CDR1 is MGHRA and CDR2 is YSYEKL. This CDR3 contains 16 residues. V trimming: 0 bases; J trimming: 2 bases; junction bases outside the gene matches: 2.

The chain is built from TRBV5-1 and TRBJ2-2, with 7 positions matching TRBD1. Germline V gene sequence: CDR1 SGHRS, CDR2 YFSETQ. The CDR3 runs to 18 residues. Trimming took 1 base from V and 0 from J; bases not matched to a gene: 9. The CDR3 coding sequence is TGCGCCAGCAGCTTGAGATGGACGACAGGGTCGAACACCGGGGAGCTGTTTTTT. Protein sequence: CASSLRWTTGSNTGELFF.

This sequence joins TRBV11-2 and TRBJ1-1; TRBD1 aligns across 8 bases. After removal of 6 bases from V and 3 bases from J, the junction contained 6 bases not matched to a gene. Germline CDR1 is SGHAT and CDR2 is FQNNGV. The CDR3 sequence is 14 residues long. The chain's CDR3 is CASRPQGAYTEAFF. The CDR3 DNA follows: TGTGCCAGCAGACCCCAGGGGGCTTACACTGAAGCTTTCTTT.

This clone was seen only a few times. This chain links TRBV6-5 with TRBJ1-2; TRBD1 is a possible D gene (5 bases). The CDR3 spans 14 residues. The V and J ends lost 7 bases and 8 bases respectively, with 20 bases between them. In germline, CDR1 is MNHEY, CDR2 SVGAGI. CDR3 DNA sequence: TGTGCCAGCACCTCCAACGCAGGGTCCGCCGGCTACACCTTC. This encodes CASTSNAGSAGYTF.

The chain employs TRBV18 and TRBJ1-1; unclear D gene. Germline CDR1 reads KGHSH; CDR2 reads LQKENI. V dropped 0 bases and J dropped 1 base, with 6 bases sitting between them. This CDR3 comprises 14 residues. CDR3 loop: CASSPPGRNTEAFF. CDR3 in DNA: TGTGCCAGCTCACCACCGGGCAGGAACACTGAAGCTTTCTTT.

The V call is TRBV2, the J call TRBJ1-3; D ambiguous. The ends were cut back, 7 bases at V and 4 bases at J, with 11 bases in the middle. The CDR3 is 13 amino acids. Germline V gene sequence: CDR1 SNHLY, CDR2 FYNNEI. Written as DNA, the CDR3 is TGTGCCAGCACGGAGGGAACCGGAAACACCATATATTTT. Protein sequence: CASTEGTGNTIYF.

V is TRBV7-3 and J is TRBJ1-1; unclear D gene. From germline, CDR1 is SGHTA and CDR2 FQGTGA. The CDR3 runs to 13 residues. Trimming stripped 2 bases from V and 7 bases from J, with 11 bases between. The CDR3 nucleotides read TGTGCCAGCAGCTTACGGGGTGAGGGTGAAGCTTTCTTT. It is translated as CASSLRGEGEAFF. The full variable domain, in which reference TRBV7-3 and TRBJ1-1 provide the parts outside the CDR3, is GAGVSQTPSNKVTEKGKYVELRCDPISGHTALYWYRQSLGQGPEFLIYFQGTGAADDSGLPNDRFFAVRPEGSVSTLKIQRTERGDSAVYLCASSLRGEGEAFFGQGTRLTVV.

The CDR3 region is CATSDPTRGEGHTGELFF. The CDR3 nucleotides are TGTGCCACCAGTGATCCGACCCGGGGGGAGGGGCACACCGGGGAGCTGTTTTTT. This chain joins TRBV24-1 and TRBJ2-2, with 7 bases lining up with TRBD2. The germline V gene encodes CDR1 KGHDR and CDR2 SFDVKD. The CDR3 has 18 residues. V dropped 3 bases and J dropped 3; count of bases not matched to a gene: 12.

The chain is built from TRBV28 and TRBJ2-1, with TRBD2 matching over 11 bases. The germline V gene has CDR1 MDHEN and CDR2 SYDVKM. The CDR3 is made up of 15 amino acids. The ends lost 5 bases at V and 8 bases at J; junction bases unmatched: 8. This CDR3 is CASSITSGRVYEQFF. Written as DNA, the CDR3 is TGTGCCAGCAGTATCACTAGCGGGAGAGTCTATGAGCAGTTCTTC.

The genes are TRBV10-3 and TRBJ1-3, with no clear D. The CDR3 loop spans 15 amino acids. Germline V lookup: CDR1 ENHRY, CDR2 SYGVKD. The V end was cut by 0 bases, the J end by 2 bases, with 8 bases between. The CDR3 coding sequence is TGTGCCATCAGTGAGTCTCGTTATCCTGGAAACACCATATATTTT. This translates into CAISESRYPGNTIYF.

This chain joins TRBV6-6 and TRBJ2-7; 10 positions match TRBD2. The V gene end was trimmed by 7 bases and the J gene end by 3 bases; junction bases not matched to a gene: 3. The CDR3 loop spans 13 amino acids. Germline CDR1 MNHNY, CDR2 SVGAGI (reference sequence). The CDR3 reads CASMLAGVYEQYV. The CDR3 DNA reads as TGTGCCAGCATGCTAGCGGGAGTCTACGAGCAGTACGTC.

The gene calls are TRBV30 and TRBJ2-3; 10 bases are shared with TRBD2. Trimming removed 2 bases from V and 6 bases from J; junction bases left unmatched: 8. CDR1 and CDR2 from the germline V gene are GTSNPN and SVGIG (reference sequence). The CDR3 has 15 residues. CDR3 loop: CAWSLGGLAKDTQYF. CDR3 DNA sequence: TGTGCCTGGAGTCTAGGGGGACTAGCGAAGGATACGCAGTATTTT.

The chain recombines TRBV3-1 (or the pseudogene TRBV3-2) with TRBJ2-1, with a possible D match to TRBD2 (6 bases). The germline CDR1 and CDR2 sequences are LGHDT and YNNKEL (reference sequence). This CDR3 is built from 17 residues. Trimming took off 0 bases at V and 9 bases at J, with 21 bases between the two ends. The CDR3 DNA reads TGTGCCAGCAGCCAAGATGTGAGACTAGGTGGGGTCGGTGAGCAGTTCTTC. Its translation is CASSQDVRLGGVGEQFF.

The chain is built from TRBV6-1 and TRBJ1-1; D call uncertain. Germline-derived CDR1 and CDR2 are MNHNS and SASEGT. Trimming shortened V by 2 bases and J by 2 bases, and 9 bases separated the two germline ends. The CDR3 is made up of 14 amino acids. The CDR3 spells CASSENRLNTEAFF. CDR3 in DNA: TGTGCCAGCAGTGAAAACAGACTAAACACTGAAGCTTTCTTT.

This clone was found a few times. The CDR3 coding sequence is TGTGCCAGCAGCCCAGCGGGAGGGCCATCGGATACGCAGTATTTT. Protein product: CASSPAGGPSDTQYF. V usage is TRBV3-1 (or the pseudogene TRBV3-2) and J usage is TRBJ2-3; 10 nucleotides agree with TRBD2. Germline CDR1 LGHDT, CDR2 YNNKEL (reference sequence). This CDR3 has 15 residues. Losses at the gene ends were 4 bases for V and 6 bases for J; bases not matched to a gene: 7.

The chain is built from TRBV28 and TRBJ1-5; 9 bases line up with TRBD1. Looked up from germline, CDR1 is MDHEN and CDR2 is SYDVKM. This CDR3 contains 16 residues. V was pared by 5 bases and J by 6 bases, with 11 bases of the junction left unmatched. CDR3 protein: CASSPLPGQGSQPQHF. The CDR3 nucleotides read TGTGCCAGCAGTCCCTTACCGGGACAGGGTAGTCAGCCCCAGCATTTT.

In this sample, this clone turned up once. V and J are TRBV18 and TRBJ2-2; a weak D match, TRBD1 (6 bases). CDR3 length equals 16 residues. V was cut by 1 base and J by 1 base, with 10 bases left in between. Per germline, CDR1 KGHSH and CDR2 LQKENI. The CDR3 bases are TGTGCCAGCTCACCACGGCGACAGGAGAACACCGGGGAGCTGTTTTTT. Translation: CASSPRRQENTGELFF. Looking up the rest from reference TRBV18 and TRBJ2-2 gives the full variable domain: NAGVMQNPRHLVRRRGQEARLRCSPMKGHSHVYWYRQLPEEGLKFMVYLQKENIIDESGMPKERFSAEFPKEGPSILRIQQVVRGDSAAYFCASSPRRQENTGELFFGEGSRLTVL.

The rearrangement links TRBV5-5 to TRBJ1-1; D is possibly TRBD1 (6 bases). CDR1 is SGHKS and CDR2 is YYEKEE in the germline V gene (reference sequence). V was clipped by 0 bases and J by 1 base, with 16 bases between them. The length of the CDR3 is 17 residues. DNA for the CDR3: TGTGCCAGCAGCTTGGTACCGGGGCAGGGGAGGAACACTGAAGCTTTCTTT. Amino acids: CASSLVPGQGRNTEAFF.